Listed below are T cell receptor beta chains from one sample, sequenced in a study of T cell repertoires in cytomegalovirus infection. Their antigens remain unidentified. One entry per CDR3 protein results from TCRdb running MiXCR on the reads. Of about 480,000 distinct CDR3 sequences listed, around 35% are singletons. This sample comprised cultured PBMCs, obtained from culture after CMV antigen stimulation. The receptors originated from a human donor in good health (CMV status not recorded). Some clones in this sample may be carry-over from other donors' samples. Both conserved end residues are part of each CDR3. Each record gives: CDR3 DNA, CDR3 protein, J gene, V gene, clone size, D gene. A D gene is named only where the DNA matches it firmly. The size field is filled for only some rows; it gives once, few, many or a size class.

CDR3 DNA: TGTGCCAGCAGTCGGATCCCAGGGGGTATCGGGGAGCTGTTTTTT
CDR3 protein: CASSRIPGGIGELFF
J gene: TRBJ2-2
V gene: TRBV6-2/TRBV6-3
clone size: few
D gene: TRBD1

CDR3 DNA: TGTGCCAGTGGGCATGAAAAACTGTTTTTT
CDR3 protein: CASGHEKLFF
J gene: TRBJ1-4
V gene: TRBV19
clone size: .
D gene: .

CDR3 DNA: TGTGCCAGCAGCCCGGTCCGGGGGTTCTTTAGTTACAATGAGCAGTTCTTC
CDR3 protein: CASSPVRGFFSYNEQFF
J gene: TRBJ2-1
V gene: TRBV7-8
clone size: few
D gene: .

CDR3 DNA: TGTGCCAGCAGGACTAGCGGGGCGAACCAAGAGACCCAGTACTTC
CDR3 protein: CASRTSGANQETQYF
J gene: TRBJ2-5
V gene: TRBV28
clone size: few
D gene: TRBD2

CDR3 DNA: TGCAGTGCTAGAGTGGCTAGCGGGGCGCAAGAGACCCAGTACTTC
CDR3 protein: CSARVASGAQETQYF
J gene: TRBJ2-5
V gene: TRBV20-1
clone size: .
D gene: TRBD2

CDR3 DNA: TGTGCCACCAGAGGTCGACAGGCCCAAGAGACCCAGTACTTC
CDR3 protein: CATRGRQAQETQYF
J gene: TRBJ2-5
V gene: TRBV19
clone size: few
D gene: .

CDR3 DNA: TGCAGTGCTAGCCCTAGCGGGAGGACCGAGCAGTACTTC
CDR3 protein: CSASPSGRTEQYF
J gene: TRBJ2-7
V gene: TRBV20-1
clone size: few
D gene: TRBD2

CDR3 DNA: TGTGCCAGCAGAGCACAGGGGGCGCGGGGCTACACCTTC
CDR3 protein: CASRAQGARGYTF
J gene: TRBJ1-2
V gene: TRBV6-2/TRBV6-3
clone size: .
D gene: TRBD1

CDR3 DNA: TGTGCCAGCAGGCCCAGGGGCAGGGTTTTCGCCGAGCAGTTCTTC
CDR3 protein: CASRPRGRVFAEQFF
J gene: TRBJ2-1
V gene: TRBV27
clone size: .
D gene: .

CDR3 DNA: TGTGCCAGCAGCCCAACGGACAGGGGGGGCACCGGGGAGCTGTTTTTT
CDR3 protein: CASSPTDRGGTGELFF
J gene: TRBJ2-2
V gene: TRBV9
clone size: .
D gene: TRBD1

CDR3 DNA: TGTGCCAGCAGCTGGGGACTCCCGGGGGTGTCCGGGGAGCTGTTTTTT
CDR3 protein: CASSWGLPGVSGELFF
J gene: TRBJ2-2
V gene: TRBV5-4
clone size: .
D gene: .

CDR3 DNA: TGCGCCAGCAGCTTGGGTCCGCCGCTCAACTATGGCTACACCTTC
CDR3 protein: CASSLGPPLNYGYTF
J gene: TRBJ1-2
V gene: TRBV5-1
clone size: few
D gene: .

CDR3 DNA: TGTGCCAGCAGTTACTTCGGGGGCGTCACTGAAGCTTTCTTT
CDR3 protein: CASSYFGGVTEAFF
J gene: TRBJ1-1
V gene: TRBV6-8
clone size: few
D gene: .

CDR3 DNA: TGTGCCATCAGATTCGGACAGGGGTCAGATACGCAGTATTTT
CDR3 protein: CAIRFGQGSDTQYF
J gene: TRBJ2-3
V gene: TRBV10-3
clone size: few
D gene: TRBD1

CDR3 DNA: TGTGCCAGCAGTTTACGCTCGATCCGTCCGGGACAGGGACTATTGGGGCCCCAGCATTTT
CDR3 protein: CASSLRSIRPGQGLLGPQHF
J gene: TRBJ1-5
V gene: TRBV28
clone size: many
D gene: TRBD1

CDR3 DNA: TGTGCCAGCAGTGCGATTCACAGGACGGGACTAGCGGGAGAGGTGCAGTACTTC
CDR3 protein: CASSAIHRTGLAGEVQYF
J gene: TRBJ2-7
V gene: TRBV25-1
clone size: few
D gene: TRBD2

CDR3 DNA: TGTGCCAGCAGTTCCGGGACTAGCGGGGCATTTTCTAGCACAGATACGCAGTATTTT
CDR3 protein: CASSSGTSGAFSSTDTQYF
J gene: TRBJ2-3
V gene: TRBV28
clone size: few
D gene: TRBD2

CDR3 DNA: TGTGCCATCAGTGAGCGAGGGGGGACTGAAGCTTTCTTT
CDR3 protein: CAISERGGTEAFF
J gene: TRBJ1-1
V gene: TRBV10-3
clone size: .
D gene: .

CDR3 DNA: TGTGCCAGCAGCTTAGTTGGAGGGGCCAACTCCTACAATGAGCAGTTCTTC
CDR3 protein: CASSLVGGANSYNEQFF
J gene: TRBJ2-1
V gene: TRBV11-2
clone size: few
D gene: .

CDR3 DNA: TGTGCCAGCAGCTTAGCGGGAGTTATCAATGAGCAGTTCTTC
CDR3 protein: CASSLAGVINEQFF
J gene: TRBJ2-1
V gene: TRBV7-9
clone size: .
D gene: .

CDR3 DNA: TGTGCCAGCAGTTTGAGACAGGGGGCCTCACCCCTCCACTTT
CDR3 protein: CASSLRQGASPLHF
J gene: TRBJ1-6
V gene: TRBV12-3/TRBV12-4
clone size: .
D gene: TRBD1

CDR3 DNA: TGTGCCAGCAGCTTTCAAGGGGCTACCAATCAGCCCCAGCATTTT
CDR3 protein: CASSFQGATNQPQHF
J gene: TRBJ1-5
V gene: TRBV7-2
clone size: .
D gene: .

CDR3 DNA: TGCAGTGCTAGAGATGTACGGGGCTCTGGAAACACCATATATTTT
CDR3 protein: CSARDVRGSGNTIYF
J gene: TRBJ1-3
V gene: TRBV20-1
clone size: .
D gene: .

CDR3 DNA: TGCAGCGTCGCTAACAGGGGGGAGACCCAGTACTTC
CDR3 protein: CSVANRGETQYF
J gene: TRBJ2-5
V gene: TRBV29-1
clone size: few
D gene: TRBD1

CDR3 DNA: TGTGCCAGCAGTTCAGCAGCTGAAGCTTTCTTT
CDR3 protein: CASSSAAEAFF
J gene: TRBJ1-1
V gene: TRBV12-3/TRBV12-4
clone size: .
D gene: .

CDR3 DNA: TGCGCCAGCAGCTTGGGACAGGGGTGGAACGAGCAGTACTTC
CDR3 protein: CASSLGQGWNEQYF
J gene: TRBJ2-7
V gene: TRBV5-1
clone size: .
D gene: TRBD1

CDR3 DNA: TGTGCCAGCAGCCTGCGGGCCGATCACTCTGGAAACACCATATATTTT
CDR3 protein: CASSLRADHSGNTIYF
J gene: TRBJ1-3
V gene: TRBV7-2
clone size: few
D gene: .

CDR3 DNA: TGTGCCAGCAGCATCGGACAGGGGAGGGAGACCCAGTACTTC
CDR3 protein: CASSIGQGRETQYF
J gene: TRBJ2-5
V gene: TRBV7-2
clone size: few
D gene: TRBD1

CDR3 DNA: TGTGCCGTCTTACAGGGACATCTTAGCACAGATACGCAGTATTTT
CDR3 protein: CAVLQGHLSTDTQYF
J gene: TRBJ2-3
V gene: TRBV30
clone size: .
D gene: .

CDR3 DNA: TGTGCCACCACAGCCAAGGGGAACTACAATGAGCAGTTCTTC
CDR3 protein: CATTAKGNYNEQFF
J gene: TRBJ2-1
V gene: TRBV24-1
clone size: .
D gene: .

CDR3 DNA: TGTGCCAGCAGTTTAACGGGGACAGGGAACACTGAAGCTTTCTTT
CDR3 protein: CASSLTGTGNTEAFF
J gene: TRBJ1-1
V gene: TRBV12-3/TRBV12-4
clone size: few
D gene: TRBD1

CDR3 DNA: TGTGCCAGCAGGACAAAATATTTGGGCGGGGAGCTGTTTTTT
CDR3 protein: CASRTKYLGGELFF
J gene: TRBJ2-2
V gene: TRBV6-2/TRBV6-3
clone size: .
D gene: .

CDR3 DNA: TGTGCCAGCAGCTTAGAGGTTAGCTCCTACAATGAGCAGTTCTTC
CDR3 protein: CASSLEVSSYNEQFF
J gene: TRBJ2-1
V gene: TRBV7-2
clone size: many
D gene: .

CDR3 DNA: TGCGCCAGCAGCCCAGGGGTAGGCTCGCGCAATCAGCCCCAGCATTTT
CDR3 protein: CASSPGVGSRNQPQHF
J gene: TRBJ1-5
V gene: TRBV4-3
clone size: few
D gene: .

CDR3 DNA: TGTGCCAGTAGTATTTGGAAGACAGGGCCGGTGGGAAATGGCTACACCTTC
CDR3 protein: CASSIWKTGPVGNGYTF
J gene: TRBJ1-2
V gene: TRBV19
clone size: .
D gene: TRBD1

CDR3 DNA: TGTGCCACTCACCTCCCAAGCGGGAGTGGGTACAATGAGCAGTTCTTC
CDR3 protein: CATHLPSGSGYNEQFF
J gene: TRBJ2-1
V gene: TRBV19
clone size: .
D gene: TRBD2

CDR3 DNA: TGTGCCAGCAGTTCCATCTGGGGACCGAACACTGAAGCTTTCTTT
CDR3 protein: CASSSIWGPNTEAFF
J gene: TRBJ1-1
V gene: TRBV7-9
clone size: few
D gene: .

CDR3 DNA: TGTGCCAGCAGCCGCGACAGGGGGCTCTACGAGCAGTACTTC
CDR3 protein: CASSRDRGLYEQYF
J gene: TRBJ2-7
V gene: TRBV7-2
clone size: few
D gene: TRBD1

CDR3 DNA: TGTGCCAGCAGCTTAACAGCCGTGGGCAATCAGCCCCAGCATTTT
CDR3 protein: CASSLTAVGNQPQHF
J gene: TRBJ1-5
V gene: TRBV7-2
clone size: .
D gene: .

CDR3 DNA: TGTGCCACCAGTGACTCGGGACAGGGAGTTGACGAGCAGTTCTTC
CDR3 protein: CATSDSGQGVDEQFF
J gene: TRBJ2-1
V gene: TRBV24-1
clone size: .
D gene: TRBD1

CDR3 DNA: TGTGCCAGCATCCCAGGGGCGCCACTAGCGGGAGGGAAGACAGATACGCAGTATTTT
CDR3 protein: CASIPGAPLAGGKTDTQYF
J gene: TRBJ2-3
V gene: TRBV7-2
clone size: many
D gene: TRBD2

CDR3 DNA: TGCGCCAGCAGCCCACTCCCCGACCAACTCACAGATACGCAGTATTTT
CDR3 protein: CASSPLPDQLTDTQYF
J gene: TRBJ2-3
V gene: TRBV4-1
clone size: .
D gene: .

CDR3 DNA: TGTGCCAGCAGTGTAAGGGGCTTAGAGCAGTTCTTC
CDR3 protein: CASSVRGLEQFF
J gene: TRBJ2-1
V gene: TRBV2
clone size: few
D gene: .

CDR3 DNA: TGTGCCAGTACCTTGCCCCCGAATGAGCAGTTCTTC
CDR3 protein: CASTLPPNEQFF
J gene: TRBJ2-1
V gene: TRBV19
clone size: .
D gene: .

CDR3 DNA: TGTGCCAGTAGTCTTCGGACAGGGGGCGGCTACACCTTC
CDR3 protein: CASSLRTGGGYTF
J gene: TRBJ1-2
V gene: TRBV19
clone size: .
D gene: TRBD1

CDR3 DNA: TGTGCCAGCGGCGACAGGGAGAAGGACTATGGCTACACCTTC
CDR3 protein: CASGDREKDYGYTF
J gene: TRBJ1-2
V gene: TRBV2
clone size: few
D gene: TRBD1

CDR3 DNA: TGTGCCACCAGCAGAGATCTCGGGTTCAATCAGCCCCAGCATTTT
CDR3 protein: CATSRDLGFNQPQHF
J gene: TRBJ1-5
V gene: TRBV15
clone size: .
D gene: .

CDR3 DNA: TGTGCTATACGACCTGATATGACCGGGGAGCTGTTTTTT
CDR3 protein: CAIRPDMTGELFF
J gene: TRBJ2-2
V gene: TRBV7-6
clone size: few
D gene: .

CDR3 DNA: TGTGCCAGCAGTTTCCACATTAACTATGGCTACACCTTC
CDR3 protein: CASSFHINYGYTF
J gene: TRBJ1-2
V gene: TRBV28
clone size: .
D gene: .

CDR3 DNA: TGTGCCAGCTCACCCGGGTTCGGGGGTGAAAAACTGTTTTTT
CDR3 protein: CASSPGFGGEKLFF
J gene: TRBJ1-4
V gene: TRBV18
clone size: once
D gene: .

CDR3 DNA: TGTGCCAGCAGCCCCCCGTATGGATACAATGAGCAGTTCTTC
CDR3 protein: CASSPPYGYNEQFF
J gene: TRBJ2-1
V gene: TRBV6-2/TRBV6-3
clone size: .
D gene: .

CDR3 DNA: TGTGCCAGCAGCCACATAGCGGGAGGATCAGATACGCAGTATTTT
CDR3 protein: CASSHIAGGSDTQYF
J gene: TRBJ2-3
V gene: TRBV14
clone size: .
D gene: TRBD2

CDR3 DNA: TGTGCCAGCAGCTTAACTAGCGGGAGTTCGAACACCGGGGAGCTGTTTTTT
CDR3 protein: CASSLTSGSSNTGELFF
J gene: TRBJ2-2
V gene: TRBV7-8
clone size: few
D gene: TRBD2

CDR3 DNA: TGTGCCACCCGGGTTACGGGACCCCAGCATTTT
CDR3 protein: CATRVTGPQHF
J gene: TRBJ1-5
V gene: TRBV6-6
clone size: .
D gene: .

CDR3 DNA: TGTGCCAGCAGCTTCTCGCCGACAACTAATGAAAAACTGTTTTTT
CDR3 protein: CASSFSPTTNEKLFF
J gene: TRBJ1-4
V gene: TRBV7-2
clone size: many
D gene: .

CDR3 DNA: TGTGCCAGCAAGAGCCGGGACCTCTCCTACAATGAGCAGTTCTTC
CDR3 protein: CASKSRDLSYNEQFF
J gene: TRBJ2-1
V gene: TRBV2
clone size: .
D gene: .

CDR3 DNA: TGTGCCAGCAGTACGGAGGGGGCGGCGGAGAACTATGGCTACACCTTC
CDR3 protein: CASSTEGAAENYGYTF
J gene: TRBJ1-2
V gene: TRBV6-6
clone size: .
D gene: TRBD1

CDR3 DNA: TGCGCCAGCAGCCAAATGACAGGGGAGAGGGGCTATGGCTACACCTTC
CDR3 protein: CASSQMTGERGYGYTF
J gene: TRBJ1-2
V gene: TRBV4-3
clone size: once
D gene: TRBD1

CDR3 DNA: TGTGCCAGCAGTTACTGGGGAGACGAGCAGTACTTC
CDR3 protein: CASSYWGDEQYF
J gene: TRBJ2-7
V gene: TRBV6-6
clone size: .
D gene: .